A single sample gave rise to the 18 T cell receptor beta chains below, sequenced in a study of regulatory dendritic cells for organ transplantation. The protocol was immunoSEQ multiplex PCR, while the TCRdb copy is restricted to in-frame clones and leaves out a portion. The table shows almost 30,000 clones, with roughly 79% occurring only once. The sequencing input was memory CD4+ T cells from blood. Documented subset: CD45RO+ memory T cells. The receptors come from a human donor in good health.

J is TRBJ1-4 and V is TRBV11-2, with TRBD1 matching 9 bases. This CDR3 comprises 16 residues. V shed 0 bases, J shed 4 bases, and the junction held 3 bases outside the gene matches. Germline CDR1 is SGHAT and CDR2 is FQNNGV. Written as DNA, the CDR3 is TGTGCCAGCAGCTTAGACGACAGGGGGTTTAATGAAAAACTGTTTTTT. Its translation: CASSLDDRGFNEKLFF.

This rearrangement joins TRBV11-3 to TRBJ2-2; 8 positions agree with TRBD2. The CDR3 runs to 18 residues. Looked up from germline, CDR1 is SGHNT and CDR2 is YENEEA. Unmatched junction bases numbered 13, after V lost 5 bases and J lost 2 bases. CDR3 residues: CASSRPPGAGDNTGELFF. In DNA, the CDR3 is TGTGCCAGCAGCCGACCCCCAGGAGCGGGGGACAACACCGGGGAGCTGTTTTTT. The whole variable domain, filled in from reference TRBV11-3 and TRBJ2-2, reads EAGVVQSPRYKIIEKKQPVAFWCNPISGHNTLYWYLQNLGQGPELLIRYENEEAVDDSQLPKDRFSAERLKGVDSTLKIQPAELGDSAVYLCASSRPPGAGDNTGELFFGEGSRLTVL.

This sequence joins TRBV30 and TRBJ1-4; D gene uncertain. CDR3 length equals 14 residues. The V and J ends lost 2 bases and 0 bases respectively, with 7 bases between them. CDR1 is GTSNPN and CDR2 is SVGIG in the germline V gene (reference sequence). CDR3 region: CAWSLPSTNEKLFF. The CDR3 bases are TGTGCCTGGAGTCTCCCATCAACTAATGAAAAACTGTTTTTT.

This clone occurred once. A read error may account for a junction end that differs from germline. This rearrangement joins TRBV7-3 to TRBJ1-3; tentatively, D is TRBD1 (5 bases). Per the germline V gene, CDR1 is SGHTA and CDR2 is FQGTGA. The CDR3 is made up of 13 amino acids. The CDR3, as DNA: TGTGCCAGCAGCTTAAGCGGAGACAGCACCTTTTTTTTT. Translated: CASSLSGDSTFFF.

V and J are TRBV6-6 and TRBJ2-2; 9 bases fit TRBD1. The CDR3 consists of 15 residues. Germline V gene data show CDR1 as MNHNY and CDR2 as SVGAGI (reference sequence). The J segment lost 3 bases and the V segment lost 2 bases, leaving 1 base of the junction unmatched. The CDR3 here is CASSYRQGDTGELFF. In DNA, the CDR3 is TGTGCCAGCAGTTACCGACAGGGGGACACCGGGGAGCTGTTTTTT.

J is TRBJ2-2 and V is TRBV6-4; TRBD2 agrees at 7 bases. In germline, CDR1 is MRHNA, CDR2 SNTAGT. This CDR3 comprises 15 residues. After removal of 6 bases from V and 2 bases from J, the junction contained 6 bases not matched to a gene. The CDR3 DNA follows: TGTGCCAGCAGCCGGGAGGCTCTCAACACCGGGGAGCTGTTTTTT. This codes for CASSREALNTGELFF.

The chain has TRBV7-8 and TRBJ2-1; 9 positions match TRBD2. V trimming: 1 base; J trimming: 4 bases; junction bases outside the gene matches: 5. The V gene's germline CDR1 is SGHVS and CDR2 FQNEAQ. The CDR3 has 16 residues. DNA for the CDR3: TGTGCCAGCAGCTTAGAAAGACTAGCGGTGTACAATGAGCAGTTCTTC. It codes for CASSLERLAVYNEQFF.

This rearrangement joins TRBV2 to TRBJ2-5; 8 nucleotides align to TRBD1. Germline CDR1 reads SNHLY; CDR2 reads FYNNEI. After removal of 3 bases from V and 5 bases from J, the junction contained 5 bases not matched to a gene. The CDR3 consists of 14 residues. CDR3 loop: CASSDGTGGETQYF. The CDR3 DNA reads as TGTGCCAGCAGTGACGGGACAGGTGGCGAGACCCAGTACTTC.

V and J are TRBV5-1 and TRBJ1-1, with 8 bases lining up with TRBD1. Germline V gene lookup returns CDR1 SGHRS and CDR2 YFSETQ. Unmatched junction bases numbered 4, after V lost 3 bases and J lost 3 bases. This CDR3 comprises 14 residues. CDR3 DNA sequence: TGCGCCAGCAGCTCCATGACAGGGGACACTGAAGCTTTCTTT. It translates to CASSSMTGDTEAFF.

This chain connects TRBV4-3 to TRBJ2-7; D might be TRBD2 (6 bases). V was pared by 8 bases and J by 6 bases, with 11 bases between. Germline V gene lookup returns CDR1 LGHNA and CDR2 YSLEER. The CDR3 is 11 amino acids. This chain's CDR3 is CASAAGSEQYF. In nucleotides, the CDR3 is TGCGCCAGCGCAGCGGGTTCCGAGCAGTACTTC.

The chain recombines TRBV7-3 with TRBJ2-1, with D perhaps TRBD2 (5 bases). The CDR3 runs to 16 residues. Trimming stripped 2 bases from V and 0 bases from J, with 11 bases between. The V gene's germline CDR1 is SGHTA and CDR2 FQGTGA. The CDR3 bases are TGTGCCAGCAGCTTACGACTATCCAGCTCCTACAATGAGCAGTTCTTC. This encodes CASSLRLSSSYNEQFF. Using reference TRBV7-3 and TRBJ2-1 for the parts outside the CDR3, the full variable domain is GAGVSQTPSNKVTEKGKYVELRCDPISGHTALYWYRQSLGQGPEFLIYFQGTGAADDSGLPNDRFFAVRPEGSVSTLKIQRTERGDSAVYLCASSLRLSSSYNEQFFGPGTRLTVL.

This clone was picked up a small number of times. The V and J genes are TRBV28 and TRBJ1-2; D possibly corresponds to TRBD1 (6 bases). Between the trimmed V and J ends, which lost 7 bases and 3 bases, there was a span of 15 bases. Per the germline V gene, CDR1 is MDHEN and CDR2 is SYDVKM. CDR3 length equals 14 residues. The CDR3: CASTLGGAHYGYTF. CDR3 bases: TGTGCCAGCACCCTCGGGGGGGCCCACTATGGCTACACCTTC.

The CDR3 DNA follows: TGTGCCAGCAGCTCAAAATTACCGGGACAGCATTCTCCGGGTGAGCAGTTCTTC. It is translated as CASSSKLPGQHSPGEQFF. V and J are TRBV5-8 and TRBJ2-1, with 7 positions matching TRBD1. With 3 bases clipped from V and 9 bases from J, the junction kept 21 bases outside the gene matches. CDR1 and CDR2 (germline): SGHTS, YDEGEE. There are 18 residues in the CDR3.

The chain combines TRBV19 with TRBJ2-4, with TRBD1 identical over 8 bases. The CDR3 consists of 15 residues. V shed 5 bases and J 8 bases; nucleotides not matched to a gene: 11. Germline loops: CDR1 LNHDA, CDR2 SQIVND (reference sequence). CDR3 sequence: CASSLGRGRMDIQYF. CDR3 DNA: TGTGCCAGTAGTCTGGGCAGGGGGCGCATGGACATTCAGTACTTC.

V is TRBV11-2 and J is TRBJ2-7; D not certain. V shed 2 bases and J shed 9 bases, with 11 bases lying between them. Germline CDR1 is SGHAT and CDR2 is FQNNGV. CDR3 length: 12 residues. CDR3 DNA: TGTGCCAGCAGCTTAAGTGGGCAGACGCAGTACTTC. It encodes CASSLSGQTQYF.

The CDR3 DNA sequence: TGTGCCAGAGATTTGGTCTGTGCTGGAAACACCATATATTTT. As protein: CARDLVCAGNTIYF. The chain links TRBV6-5 to TRBJ1-3; D is unresolved. Germline V gives CDR1 MNHEY, CDR2 SVGAGI. V dropped 9 bases and J dropped 2 bases, with 14 bases sitting between them. The CDR3 consists of 14 residues.

V is TRBV6-5 and J is TRBJ2-1; possible D gene TRBD1, 5 bases. The CDR3 totals 14 residues. Germline CDR1 reads MNHEY; CDR2 reads SVGAGI. V shed 5 bases and J shed 6 bases, with 14 bases lying between them. The CDR3, as DNA: TGTGCCAGCAGTCAGGGTTCGGGTTTCAATGAGCAGTTCTTC. Translated, it gives CASSQGSGFNEQFF.

The chain recombines TRBV9 with TRBJ1-1; D remains unclear. V shed 3 bases and J shed 0 bases, with 6 bases lying between them. The CDR3 is 13 amino acids. Germline V CDR1 and CDR2: SGDLS, YYNGEE. The CDR3 bases are TGTGCCAGCAGCGCGCACGTGAACACTGAAGCTTTCTTT. Its protein product is CASSAHVNTEAFF.